The 23 T cell receptor beta chains presented below share a single source sample, sequenced in a study of cytomegalovirus exposure and HLA in healthy donors. In the PCR, 60 Vbeta and 13 Jbeta primers were used. The data were produced by immunoSEQ multiplex PCR, yet TCRdb's version contains in-frame clones alone and is incomplete. Among fewer than 110,000 clones listed, 75% were seen once. The source material was PBMCs. These receptors were taken from a man in his fifties in good health and CMV-seronegative.

V and J are TRBV9 and TRBJ1-2, with D possibly matching TRBD1 (5 bases). CDR1 and CDR2 from the germline V gene are SGDLS and YYNGEE. Deletions cut 0 bases from V and 4 bases from J, with 7 bases between. The CDR3 consists of 13 residues. The CDR3 spells CASSVGDSYGYTF. The CDR3 DNA reads TGTGCCAGCAGCGTAGGGGACTCCTATGGCTACACCTTC.

This chain joins TRBV5-6 and TRBJ2-7, with 10 bases that match TRBD1. Germline lookup yields CDR1 SGHDT and CDR2 YYEEEE. The CDR3 has 15 amino acids. V was pared by 1 base and J by 4 bases, with 5 bases of the junction left unmatched. CDR3 nucleotide sequence: TGTGCCAGCAGCTTGCCGGGACAGGGGAAATACGAGCAGTACTTC. Translation gives CASSLPGQGKYEQYF. The variable domain in full, completed from reference TRBV5-6 and TRBJ2-7, reads DAGVTQSPTHLIKTRGQQVTLRCSPKSGHDTVSWYQQALGQGPQFIFQYYEEEERQRGNFPDRFSGHQFPNYSSELNVNALLLGDSALYLCASSLPGQGKYEQYFGPGTRLTVT.

This chain uses TRBV29-1 with TRBJ2-7, with D perhaps TRBD1 (6 bases). The germline V gene has CDR1 SQVTM and CDR2 ANQGSEA. There are 12 residues in the CDR3. Trimming removed 5 bases at V and 5 bases at J, with 13 bases between. This chain's CDR3 is CSVSKGENEQYF. The DNA of the CDR3 is TGCAGCGTTTCCAAGGGGGAAAACGAGCAGTACTTC.

The table lists this clone with a few counts. The gene calls are TRBV27 and TRBJ1-2; 10 bases are a match to TRBD1. CDR3 length: 12 amino acids. Germline assignment: CDR1 MNHEY and CDR2 SMNVEV (reference sequence). With V trimmed by 6 bases and J by 8 bases, 3 bases remained unmatched. This chain's CDR3 is CASRGQGRGYTF. The CDR3 DNA is TGTGCCAGCAGGGGACAGGGGAGAGGCTACACCTTC.

This chain joins TRBV6-6 and TRBJ1-2, with D possibly TRBD1 on 6 matching bases. The V gene lost 7 bases and the J gene lost 4 bases, with 16 bases spanning the gap. The CDR3 sequence is 14 residues long. The germline CDR1 and CDR2 sequences are MNHNY and SVGAGI (reference sequence). In DNA, the CDR3 is TGTGCCAGCAATAACAGGGCAACGGCCTATGGCTACACCTTC. Translating it yields CASNNRATAYGYTF.

Comments on this clone: At one end, the junction sequence differs from germline, possibly due to a read error. V usage is TRBV7-9 and J usage is TRBJ2-1, with 9 positions matching TRBD2. Germline loops: CDR1 SEHNR, CDR2 FQNEAQ (reference sequence). The CDR3 loop spans 15 amino acids. The CDR3 loop is CASSLTSGPYKEQFF. CDR3 nucleotides: TGTGCCAGCAGCTTAACTAGCGGGCCCTACAAGGAGCAGTTCTTC.

The rearrangement joins TRBV30 to TRBJ2-5, with TRBD2 matching over 8 bases. The CDR3 extends over 15 amino acids. V lost 4 bases and J lost 4; bases outside the gene matches: 11. Per the germline V gene, CDR1 is GTSNPN and CDR2 is SVGIG (reference sequence). CDR3: CAWTREGGARETQYF. The CDR3, as DNA: TGTGCCTGGACTCGGGAGGGTGGGGCACGAGAGACCCAGTACTTC.

A few counts support this clone. The V and J genes are TRBV6-1 and TRBJ1-6; D gene ambiguous. CDR3 size: 13 residues. The germline V and J ends were trimmed by 2 bases and 7 bases, with 6 bases remaining between them. Germline V gene sequence: CDR1 MNHNS, CDR2 SASEGT. As DNA, the CDR3 is TGTGCCAGCAGTGAATTCTACAATTCACCCCTCCACTTT. It codes for CASSEFYNSPLHF.

V is TRBV6-1 and J is TRBJ1-3; D remains ambiguous. The CDR3 loop spans 14 amino acids. Germline V gives CDR1 MNHNS, CDR2 SASEGT. V gave up 6 bases and J gave up 3 bases, with 12 bases separating them. The CDR3 here is CASRLEGGGNTIYF. As DNA, the CDR3 is TGTGCCAGCAGGCTGGAGGGAGGTGGAAACACCATATATTTT.

The chain has TRBV29-1 and TRBJ2-7; 7 bases are a match to TRBD2. Trimming cost V 6 bases and J 3 bases; bases outside gene matches: 11. The CDR3 sequence is 14 residues long. The germline V gene encodes CDR1 SQVTM and CDR2 ANQGSEA. This chain's CDR3 is CSVTAPTSVYEQYF. CDR3 DNA sequence: TGCAGCGTCACAGCCCCTACTAGCGTCTACGAGCAGTACTTC.

The rearrangement links TRBV28 to TRBJ1-2; 7 nucleotides agree with TRBD1. The CDR3 spans 16 residues. Unmatched junction bases numbered 12, after V lost 7 bases and J lost 1 base. The germline CDR1 and CDR2 sequences are MDHEN and SYDVKM. The CDR3 spells CASTLYAGQSNYGYTF. The CDR3 region has the DNA TGTGCCAGCACCCTTTATGCGGGACAGAGTAACTATGGCTACACCTTC.

This clone was seen a handful of times. This sequence joins TRBV6-1 and TRBJ2-7; 7 nucleotides agree with TRBD1. Germline CDR1 and CDR2: MNHNS and SASEGT. With 8 bases clipped from V and 2 bases from J, the junction kept 9 bases outside the gene matches. The CDR3 is 14 amino acids. CDR3 in amino acids: CASRKKDRAYEQYF. CDR3 in DNA: TGTGCCAGCCGAAAAAAAGACAGGGCCTACGAGCAGTACTTC.

This clone was counted between two and nine times. This sequence joins TRBV28 and TRBJ2-7; TRBD2 aligns across 8 bases. The CDR3 has 14 amino acids. Germline V gene sequence: CDR1 MDHEN, CDR2 SYDVKM. V gave up 6 bases and J gave up 0 bases; unmatched junction bases: 4. DNA of the CDR3: TGTGCCAGCAGCGACGGGGGGGACTCCTACGAGCAGTACTTC. It translates to CASSDGGDSYEQYF.

The chain couples TRBV10-1 to TRBJ1-3; D is unresolved. The CDR3 consists of 15 residues. V lost 4 bases to trimming and J lost 0 bases, with 10 bases between them. Germline values: CDR1 WNHNN, CDR2 SYGVQD (reference sequence). CDR3 bases: TGCGCCAGCAGTGGTTCGGTTAGCTCTGGAAACACCATATATTTT. Translating it yields CASSGSVSSGNTIYF.

The rearrangement uses TRBV4-2 and TRBJ1-5; the match to TRBD1 covers 7 bases. The germline CDR1 and CDR2 sequences are LGHNA and YNFKEQ. V shed 4 bases and J 4 bases; nucleotides not matched to a gene: 16. The CDR3 is made up of 18 amino acids. CDR3 DNA sequence: TGTGCCAGCAGCCGACCCCATAAGGCCGAGGGGGCTAATCAGCCCCAGCATTTT. It specifies CASSRPHKAEGANQPQHF.

V gene TRBV11-2 combines with J gene TRBJ2-7; weak D call: TRBD1 (6 bases). This CDR3 comprises 15 residues. V was trimmed by 0 bases and J by 2 bases, leaving 11 bases between them. Per the germline V gene, CDR1 is SGHAT and CDR2 is FQNNGV. This CDR3 is CASSLDAQGAYEQYF. CDR3 coding DNA: TGTGCCAGCAGCTTAGACGCACAGGGAGCCTACGAGCAGTACTTC.

V gene TRBV6-1 combines with J gene TRBJ1-1; TRBD1 might be the D (6 bases). Trimming removed 4 bases at V and 3 bases at J, with 15 bases between. CDR1 MNHNS and CDR2 SASEGT come from the germline V gene. The CDR3 contains 15 residues. The CDR3 loop is CASSGYRAGDTEAFF. CDR3 nucleotides: TGTGCCAGCAGTGGATACAGGGCAGGGGACACTGAAGCTTTCTTT.

The chain uses TRBV6-6 and TRBJ2-7, with 9 bases identical to TRBD1. The CDR3 is made up of 15 amino acids. The V gene's germline CDR1 is MNHNY and CDR2 SVGAGI (reference sequence). V dropped 5 bases and J dropped 1; count of bases not matched to a gene: 6. This chain's CDR3 is CASSGPGQGSYEQYF. The CDR3 region has the DNA TGTGCCAGCAGTGGTCCGGGACAGGGTTCCTACGAGCAGTACTTC.

The rearrangement links TRBV7-9 to TRBJ2-7; TRBD2 matches at 7 bases. The CDR3 is 14 amino acids. CDR1 is SEHNR and CDR2 is FQNEAQ in the germline V gene (reference sequence). V was pared by 5 bases and J by 3 bases, with 7 bases of the junction left unmatched. Written as DNA, the CDR3 is TGTGCCAGCAGCCCAGACCGGACTAGCTACGAGCAGTACTTC. Residues: CASSPDRTSYEQYF.

In its sample, this clone was seen a few times. The rearrangement joins TRBV7-3 to TRBJ2-2; D gene unclear. Germline V gene data show CDR1 as SGHTA and CDR2 as FQGTGA. The V end lost 5 bases, the J end lost 8 bases, and 12 bases lay between the germline ends. The CDR3 length is 13 residues. The CDR3 here is CASSLKHRGELFF. CDR3 bases: TGTGCCAGCAGCCTAAAGCACAGAGGGGAGCTGTTTTTT.

This clone was observed a single time. The chain couples TRBV7-9 to TRBJ1-5, with D perhaps TRBD1 (6 bases). The V gene lost 5 bases and the J gene lost 3 bases, with 11 bases spanning the gap. Germline-derived CDR1 and CDR2 are SEHNR and FQNEAQ (reference sequence). This CDR3 is 14 amino acids long. In nucleotides, the CDR3 is TGTGCCAGCAGCAAAACAGGGAACAATCAGCCCCAGCATTTT. Protein product: CASSKTGNNQPQHF.

This clone has just a few counts. The chain has TRBV6-6 and TRBJ1-1, with a possible D match to TRBD1 (6 bases). V lost 5 bases, J lost 3 bases, and 13 bases lay in between. The CDR3 sequence is 14 residues long. CDR1 is MNHNY and CDR2 is SVGAGI in the germline V gene (reference sequence). CDR3 amino acids: CASSISTGYTEAFF. The CDR3 nucleotides are TGTGCCAGCAGTATCTCAACAGGGTACACTGAAGCTTTCTTT.

V and J are TRBV7-2 and TRBJ2-5, with D perhaps matching TRBD1 (6 bases). Trimming left V 5 bases short and J 4 bases short, with 11 bases between. Looked up from germline, CDR1 is SGHTA and CDR2 is FQGNSA. The CDR3 length is 13 residues. CDR3 amino acids: CASSPTGLETQYF. In nucleotides, the CDR3 is TGTGCCAGCAGCCCGACAGGCTTAGAGACCCAGTACTTC.